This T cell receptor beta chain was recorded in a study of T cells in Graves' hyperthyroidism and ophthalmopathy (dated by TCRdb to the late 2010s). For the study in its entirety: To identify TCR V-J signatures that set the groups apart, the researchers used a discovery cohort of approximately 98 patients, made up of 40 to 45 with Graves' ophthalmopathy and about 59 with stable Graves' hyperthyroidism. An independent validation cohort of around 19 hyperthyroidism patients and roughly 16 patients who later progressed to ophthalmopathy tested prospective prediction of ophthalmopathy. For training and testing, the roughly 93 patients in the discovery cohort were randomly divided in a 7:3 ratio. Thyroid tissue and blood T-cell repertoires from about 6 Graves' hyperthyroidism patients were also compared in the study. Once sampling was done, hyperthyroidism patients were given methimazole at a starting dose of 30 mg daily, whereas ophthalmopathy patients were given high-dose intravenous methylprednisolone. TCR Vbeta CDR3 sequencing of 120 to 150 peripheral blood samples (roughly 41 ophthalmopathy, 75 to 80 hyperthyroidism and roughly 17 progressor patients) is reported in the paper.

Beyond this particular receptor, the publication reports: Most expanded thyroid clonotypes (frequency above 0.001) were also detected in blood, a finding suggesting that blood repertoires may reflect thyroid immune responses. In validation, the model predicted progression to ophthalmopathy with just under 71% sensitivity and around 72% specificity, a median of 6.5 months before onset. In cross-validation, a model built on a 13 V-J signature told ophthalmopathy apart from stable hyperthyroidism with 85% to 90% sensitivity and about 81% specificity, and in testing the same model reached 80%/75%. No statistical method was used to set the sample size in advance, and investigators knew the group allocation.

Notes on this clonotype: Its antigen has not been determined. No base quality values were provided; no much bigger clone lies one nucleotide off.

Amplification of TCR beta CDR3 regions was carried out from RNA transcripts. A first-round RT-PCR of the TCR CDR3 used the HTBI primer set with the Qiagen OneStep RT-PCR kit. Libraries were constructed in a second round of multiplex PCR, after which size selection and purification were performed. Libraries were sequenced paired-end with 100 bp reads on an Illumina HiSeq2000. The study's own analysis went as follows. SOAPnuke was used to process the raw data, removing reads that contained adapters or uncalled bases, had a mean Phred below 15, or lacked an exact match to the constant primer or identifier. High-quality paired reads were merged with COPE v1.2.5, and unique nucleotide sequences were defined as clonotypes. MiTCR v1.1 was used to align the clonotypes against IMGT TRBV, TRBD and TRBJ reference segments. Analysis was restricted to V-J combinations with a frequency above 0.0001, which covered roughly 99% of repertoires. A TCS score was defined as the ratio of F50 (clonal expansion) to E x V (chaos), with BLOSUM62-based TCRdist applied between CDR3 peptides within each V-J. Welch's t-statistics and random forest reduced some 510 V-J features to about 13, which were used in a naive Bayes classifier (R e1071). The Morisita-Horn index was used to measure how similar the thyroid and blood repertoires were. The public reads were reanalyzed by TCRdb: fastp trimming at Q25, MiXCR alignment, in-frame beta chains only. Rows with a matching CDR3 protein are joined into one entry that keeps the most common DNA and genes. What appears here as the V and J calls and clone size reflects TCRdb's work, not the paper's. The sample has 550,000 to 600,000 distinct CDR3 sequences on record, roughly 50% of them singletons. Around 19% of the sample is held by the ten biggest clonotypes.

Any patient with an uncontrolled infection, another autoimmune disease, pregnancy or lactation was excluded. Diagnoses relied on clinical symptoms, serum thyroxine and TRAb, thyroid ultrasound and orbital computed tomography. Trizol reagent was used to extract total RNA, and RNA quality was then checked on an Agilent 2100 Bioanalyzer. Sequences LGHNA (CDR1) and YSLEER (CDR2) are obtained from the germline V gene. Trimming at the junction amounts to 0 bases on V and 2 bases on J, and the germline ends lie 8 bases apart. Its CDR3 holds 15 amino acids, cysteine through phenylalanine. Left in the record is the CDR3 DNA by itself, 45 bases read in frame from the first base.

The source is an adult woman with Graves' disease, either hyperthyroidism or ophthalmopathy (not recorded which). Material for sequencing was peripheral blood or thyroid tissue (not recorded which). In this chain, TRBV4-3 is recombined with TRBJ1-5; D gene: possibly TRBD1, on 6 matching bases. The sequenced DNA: TGCGCCAGCAGCCAAGAAGGGGGACGCAATCAGCCCCAGCATTTT. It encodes CASSQEGGRNQPQHF.